Shown below are 19 T cell receptor beta chains from a single sample sequenced in a study of blood T cell repertoires in COVID-19. Data came from immunoSEQ multiplex PCR; TCRdb stores just in-frame clones and leaves some out. The table lists 150,000 to 200,000 clones, 80% to 90% of them singletons. Input material: peripheral blood. The receptors were sampled from a man between 60 and 70 years old with acute or convalescent COVID-19.

The J gene is TRBJ2-1, the V gene TRBV28, with 13 bases lining up with TRBD2. Losses at the gene ends were 3 bases for V and 7 bases for J; bases not matched to a gene: 6. In germline, CDR1 is MDHEN, CDR2 SYDVKM. CDR3 length: 16 amino acids. The CDR3 is CASSFSGLAGVNEQFF. The CDR3 DNA reads as TGTGCCAGCAGTTTCAGTGGACTAGCGGGAGTTAATGAGCAGTTCTTC.

This sequence joins TRBV21-1 and TRBJ2-7; the table names TRBD2, a call not compared with the DNA. TRBV21-1 is described as a pseudogene. CDR3 length equals 15 residues. CDR3 DNA sequence: TGTGCCAGCAGCAAAGAGTCCCCTCCGGCTACGGGGCAGTACTTC. Protein sequence: CASSKESPPATGQYF.

This clone was seen only once. The chain has TRBV2 and TRBJ1-1, with D hard to call. Germline V gene lookup returns CDR1 SNHLY and CDR2 FYNNEI. The CDR3 is 15 residues long. The V end lost 5 bases, the J end lost 1 base, and 14 bases lay between the germline ends. CDR3 region: CASSLTGLSNTEAFF. CDR3 nucleotide sequence: TGTGCCAGCAGTCTGACGGGTTTATCGAACACTGAAGCTTTCTTT.

This clone was seen more than once but under ten times. The V gene is TRBV6-1, the J gene TRBJ1-1; D may be TRBD1 (5 bases). The CDR3 is made up of 13 amino acids. Germline loops: CDR1 MNHNS, CDR2 SASEGT. With 3 bases removed from V and 9 bases from J, the gap between germline ends came to 14 bases. CDR3 sequence: CASSDRGGPKAFF. CDR3 nucleotide sequence: TGTGCCAGCAGTGATAGGGGCGGACCTAAAGCTTTCTTT.

The V gene is TRBV6-1, the J gene TRBJ2-7; D remains ambiguous. The CDR3 is made up of 12 amino acids. Trimming took 2 bases from V and 5 from J, leaving 7 bases between them. Germline loops: CDR1 MNHNS, CDR2 SASEGT. The CDR3 is CASSETQNEQYF. In DNA, the CDR3 is TGTGCCAGCAGTGAAACACAGAACGAGCAGTACTTC.

The chain carries TRBV27 and TRBJ2-7, with 7 bases aligning to TRBD2. Unmatched junction bases numbered 12, after V lost 8 bases and J lost 2 bases. The CDR3 spans 15 residues. The germline gives CDR1 MNHEY, CDR2 SMNVEV (reference sequence). The CDR3 is CASQRIAGATYEQYF. The CDR3 DNA follows: TGTGCCAGCCAGCGCATAGCGGGCGCTACCTACGAGCAGTACTTC.

This rearrangement joins TRBV7-9 to TRBJ2-1, with 9 nucleotides matching TRBD2. The CDR3 sequence is 13 residues long. V shed 3 bases and J 10 bases; nucleotides not matched to a gene: 4. Looked up from germline, CDR1 is SEHNR and CDR2 is FQNEAQ (reference sequence). The CDR3 protein is CASSFTSGSEQFF. Here the CDR3 DNA reads TGTGCCAGCAGCTTTACTAGCGGGTCGGAGCAGTTCTTC.

V and J are TRBV24-1 and TRBJ2-7; maybe TRBD2 (6 bases). CDR1 KGHDR and CDR2 SFDVKD come from the germline V gene. The CDR3 covers 14 residues. V was cut by 4 bases and J by 7 bases, with 16 bases left in between. This CDR3 is CATSETGLNREQYF. In DNA, the CDR3 is TGTGCCACCAGTGAAACGGGACTGAATAGGGAGCAGTACTTC.

In its sample, this clone was seen a few times. This chain joins TRBV2 and TRBJ2-7, with no clear D. The germline V and J ends were trimmed by 7 bases and 0 bases, with 16 bases remaining between them. Germline CDR1 reads SNHLY; CDR2 reads FYNNEI. This CDR3 contains 15 residues. CDR3 in DNA: TGTGCCAGCAAGCGCGCAACGCAGAGCTCCTACGAGCAGTACTTC. Its protein is CASKRATQSSYEQYF.

As DNA, the CDR3 is TGTGCCAGCTCACGAGACAGGGAGATCGCAACTAATGAAAAACTGTTTTTT. Translation gives CASSRDREIATNEKLFF. The V gene is TRBV18, the J gene TRBJ1-4; 7 nucleotides agree with TRBD1. The V segment lost 4 bases and the J segment 0 bases; nucleotides outside the gene matches: 8. The CDR3 extends over 17 amino acids. The germline V gene encodes CDR1 KGHSH and CDR2 LQKENI.

CDR3 region: CSVAEVLETQYF. The DNA for the CDR3 is TGCAGCGTTGCTGAGGTTCTAGAGACCCAGTACTTC. The V and J genes are TRBV29-1 and TRBJ2-5; no firm D call. The CDR3 length is 12 residues. V gave up 4 bases and J gave up 4 bases, with 10 bases separating them. Germline V gives CDR1 SQVTM, CDR2 ANQGSEA.

The chain is built from TRBV14 and TRBJ2-7; a possible D gene is TRBD2 (5 bases). The ends were cut back, 0 bases at V and 5 bases at J, with 8 bases in the middle. CDR1 and CDR2 from the germline V gene are SGHDN and FVKESK. The CDR3 is made up of 13 amino acids. The CDR3 DNA is TGTGCCAGCAGCCAAGAGAGGGCTGACGAGCAGTACTTC. Translated, it gives CASSQERADEQYF.

The table lists this clone with a few counts. J is TRBJ2-5 and V is TRBV24-1, with 7 bases identical to TRBD1. The CDR3 has 15 residues. Germline CDR1 and CDR2: KGHDR and SFDVKD. Trimming took 4 bases from V and 2 from J; bases not matched to a gene: 6. CDR3 protein: CATSDAGTVQETQYF. In nucleotides, the CDR3 is TGTGCCACCAGTGACGCCGGGACAGTACAAGAGACCCAGTACTTC.

This clone was detected only once. At the DNA level, this CDR3 is encoded by other sequences in the same sample as well. The chain joins TRBV28 to TRBJ2-7; the D is unclear. The V gene lost 2 bases and the J gene lost 0 bases, with 11 bases spanning the gap. The germline CDR1 and CDR2 sequences are MDHEN and SYDVKM. The length of the CDR3 is 15 residues. DNA of the CDR3: TGTGCCAGCAGTTTAGGCGGCGCCAGCTCCTACGAGCAGTACTTC. It yields the protein CASSLGGASSYEQYF.

The chain combines TRBV12-3 or TRBV12-4 with TRBJ2-4; D is perhaps TRBD1 (5 bases). The CDR3 consists of 13 residues. Trimming shortened V by 6 bases and J by 1 base, and 7 bases separated the two germline ends. The DNA for the CDR3 is TGTGCCAGCAGCAGGGCCGCCAAAAACATTCAGTACTTC. Its protein is CASSRAAKNIQYF.

The chain couples TRBV10-3 to TRBJ2-7; TRBD1 agrees at 7 bases. This CDR3 contains 15 residues. V was clipped by 5 bases and J by 2 bases; unmatched bases: 9. In germline, CDR1 is ENHRY, CDR2 SYGVKD. Written as DNA, the CDR3 is TGTGCCATCAGTCCCAACCGGGACAGAGCCTACGAGCAGTACTTC. Amino acid sequence: CAISPNRDRAYEQYF.

The chain couples TRBV28 to TRBJ1-2; D perhaps matches TRBD1 (6 bases). The CDR3 is 13 amino acids. The V gene's germline CDR1 is MDHEN and CDR2 SYDVKM. The V end lost 2 bases, the J end lost 4 bases, and 8 bases lay between the germline ends. The CDR3 DNA sequence: TGTGCCAGCAGTTTACAGGGGACCTATGGCTACACCTTC. It translates to CASSLQGTYGYTF.

The chain is built from TRBV7-2 and TRBJ2-5; the match to TRBD2 covers 7 bases. CDR1 is SGHTA and CDR2 is FQGNSA in the germline V gene. J lost 5 bases, V lost 5 bases, and 14 bases had no gene match. This CDR3 is 16 amino acids long. The CDR3 DNA sequence: TGTGCCAGCAGCCTTACTCAGGGAGGGACCCGGGAGACCCAGTACTTC. Its translation is CASSLTQGGTRETQYF.

The chain combines TRBV24-1 with TRBJ2-2, with D hard to call. The germline CDR1 and CDR2 sequences are KGHDR and SFDVKD. CDR3 size: 12 residues. V was cut by 8 bases and J by 7 bases, with 10 bases left in between. CDR3: CATTERGGELFF. CDR3 coding DNA: TGTGCCACCACCGAGAGAGGCGGGGAGCTGTTTTTT.